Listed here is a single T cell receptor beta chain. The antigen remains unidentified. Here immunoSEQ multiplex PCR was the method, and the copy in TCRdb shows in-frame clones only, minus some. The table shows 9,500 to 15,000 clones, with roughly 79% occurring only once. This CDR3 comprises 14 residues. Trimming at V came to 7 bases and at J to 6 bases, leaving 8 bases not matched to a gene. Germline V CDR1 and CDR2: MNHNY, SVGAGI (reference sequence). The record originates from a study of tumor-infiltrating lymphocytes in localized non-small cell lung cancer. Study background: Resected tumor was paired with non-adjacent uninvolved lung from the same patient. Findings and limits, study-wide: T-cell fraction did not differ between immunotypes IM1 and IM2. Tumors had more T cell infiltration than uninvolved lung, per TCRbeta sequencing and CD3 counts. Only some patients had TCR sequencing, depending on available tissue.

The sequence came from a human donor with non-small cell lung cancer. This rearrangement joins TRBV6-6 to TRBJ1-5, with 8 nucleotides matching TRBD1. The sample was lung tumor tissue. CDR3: CASTLDRVSQPQHF. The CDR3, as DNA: TGTGCCAGCACCCTGGACAGGGTTAGTCAGCCCCAGCATTTT.